Detailed here is one T cell receptor beta chain. The data derive from a study of CD8 T cells in Susac syndrome. Negative isolation yielded CD4+ and CD8+ T cells, and FACS enriched TEMRA cells. A quantity of roughly 0.5 to 1 ug RNA underwent reverse transcription using random hexamers. TCR beta CDR3 was amplified by immunoSEQ multiplex PCR. This amplification extended across 54 Vbeta and 13 Jbeta segments. TCRdb called the immunoSEQ multiplex PCR reads again in MiXCR, with one record for every CDR3 protein. Of roughly 180,000 distinct CDR3 sequences detected, approximately 94% appear once; the ten largest clones hold 0.085% to 0.11%. Specimen: CD4+ T cells from PBMCs. This TCR was recovered from a human donor in good health.

In nucleotides, the CDR3 is TGCGCCAGCAGCCAAGATGTCTACAATGAGCAGTTCTTC. Protein sequence: CASSQDVYNEQFF. V gene TRBV4-3 combines with J gene TRBJ2-1; D remains ambiguous. Germline V gene lookup returns CDR1 LGHNA and CDR2 YSLEER. The V end was cut by 0 bases, the J end by 3 bases, with 3 bases between. The CDR3 is 13 residues long.